This T cell receptor beta chain was sequenced during a study of blood T cells in healthy people across ages. The CDR3 extends over 15 amino acids. Trimming left V 1 base short and J 5 bases short, with 12 bases between. Germline V gene sequence: CDR1 LGHNA, CDR2 YNFKEQ. PCR was performed a second time for about 7 to 11 cycles using a sample-barcoded 5' primer and a J-beta primer mix. Each CDR3 protein is one row after TCRdb ran MiXCR on the 5' RACE reads. The table includes over 1,500,000 distinct CDR3 sequences, less than 50% detected once. This sequence was found in a woman aged 35 to 49 in good health. Sequencing was carried out using blood. The rearrangement joins TRBV4-2 to TRBJ2-4, with a weak D call TRBD1 (5 bases). DNA of the CDR3: TGTGCCAGCAGCCAAGGGCAGGGCCCCGAAAACATTCAGTACTTC. Translating gives CASSQGQGPENIQYF.